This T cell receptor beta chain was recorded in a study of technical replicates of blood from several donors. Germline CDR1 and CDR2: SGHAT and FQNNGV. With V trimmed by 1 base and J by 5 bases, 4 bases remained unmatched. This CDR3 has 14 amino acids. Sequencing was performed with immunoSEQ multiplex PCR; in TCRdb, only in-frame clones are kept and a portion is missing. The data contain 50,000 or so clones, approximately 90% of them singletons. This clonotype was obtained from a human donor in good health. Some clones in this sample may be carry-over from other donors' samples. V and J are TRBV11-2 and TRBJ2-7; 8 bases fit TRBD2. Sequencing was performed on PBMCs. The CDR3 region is CASSLVKRGNEQYF. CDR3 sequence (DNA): TGTGCCAGCAGCTTAGTTAAGCGGGGGAACGAGCAGTACTTC.